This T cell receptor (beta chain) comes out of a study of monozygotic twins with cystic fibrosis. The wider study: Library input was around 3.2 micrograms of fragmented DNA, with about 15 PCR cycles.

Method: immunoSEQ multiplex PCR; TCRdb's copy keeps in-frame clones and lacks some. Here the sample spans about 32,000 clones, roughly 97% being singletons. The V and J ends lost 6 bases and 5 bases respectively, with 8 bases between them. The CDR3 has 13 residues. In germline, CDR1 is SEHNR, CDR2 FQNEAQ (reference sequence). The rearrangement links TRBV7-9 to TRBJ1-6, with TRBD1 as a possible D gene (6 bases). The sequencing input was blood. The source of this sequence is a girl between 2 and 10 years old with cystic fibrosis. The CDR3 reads CASRDSHNSPLHF. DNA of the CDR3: TGTGCCAGCAGGGACAGCCATAATTCACCCCTCCACTTT.